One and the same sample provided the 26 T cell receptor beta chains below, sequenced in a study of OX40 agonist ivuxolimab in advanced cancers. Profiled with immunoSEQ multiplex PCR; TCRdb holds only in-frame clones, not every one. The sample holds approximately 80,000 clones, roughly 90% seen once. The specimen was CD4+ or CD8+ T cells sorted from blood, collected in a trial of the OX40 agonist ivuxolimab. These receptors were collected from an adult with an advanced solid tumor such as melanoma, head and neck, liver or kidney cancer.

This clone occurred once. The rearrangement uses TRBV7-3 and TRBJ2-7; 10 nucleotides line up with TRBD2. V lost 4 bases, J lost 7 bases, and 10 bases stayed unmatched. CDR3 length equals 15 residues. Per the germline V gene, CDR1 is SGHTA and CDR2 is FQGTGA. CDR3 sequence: CASSSSSGRSEEQYF. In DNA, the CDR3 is TGTGCCAGCAGCTCATCTAGCGGGAGATCGGAAGAGCAGTACTTC. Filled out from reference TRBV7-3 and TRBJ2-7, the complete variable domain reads GAGVSQTPSNKVTEKGKYVELRCDPISGHTALYWYRQSLGQGPEFLIYFQGTGAADDSGLPNDRFFAVRPEGSVSTLKIQRTERGDSAVYLCASSSSSGRSEEQYFGPGTRLTVT.

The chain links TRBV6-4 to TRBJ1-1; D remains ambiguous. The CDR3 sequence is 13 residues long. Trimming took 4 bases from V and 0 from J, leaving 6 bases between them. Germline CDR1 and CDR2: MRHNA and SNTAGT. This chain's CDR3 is CASSVRMNTEAFF. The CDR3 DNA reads TGTGCCAGCAGTGTTCGTATGAACACTGAAGCTTTCTTT.

This chain's CDR3 is CASRALASSTDTQYF. In DNA form, the CDR3 reads TGTGCCAGCAGGGCCTTAGCGAGTAGCACAGATACGCAGTATTTT. The V call is TRBV2, the J call TRBJ2-3; D is perhaps TRBD2 (5 bases). The CDR3 totals 15 residues. Trimming took 6 bases from V and 0 from J, leaving 13 bases between them. From germline, CDR1 is SNHLY and CDR2 FYNNEI.

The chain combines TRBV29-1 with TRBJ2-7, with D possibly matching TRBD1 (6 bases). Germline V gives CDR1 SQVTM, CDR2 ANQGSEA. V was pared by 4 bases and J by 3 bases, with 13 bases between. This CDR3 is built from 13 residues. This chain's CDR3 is CSVGQAGLYEQYF. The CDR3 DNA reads TGCAGCGTTGGACAGGCAGGGCTCTACGAGCAGTACTTC.

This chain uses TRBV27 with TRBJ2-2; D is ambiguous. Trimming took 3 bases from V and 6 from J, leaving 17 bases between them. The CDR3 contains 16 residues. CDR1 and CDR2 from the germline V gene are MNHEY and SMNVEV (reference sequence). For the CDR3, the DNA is TGTGCCAGCAGTTTCCGTCAAGGAAATAGGGCCGGGGAGCTGTTTTTT. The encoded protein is CASSFRQGNRAGELFF.

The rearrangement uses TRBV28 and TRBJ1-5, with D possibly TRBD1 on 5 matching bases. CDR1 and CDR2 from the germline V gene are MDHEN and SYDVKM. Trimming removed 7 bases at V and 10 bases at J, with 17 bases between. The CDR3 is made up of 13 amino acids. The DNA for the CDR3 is TGTGCCAGCAATGAAGGGACTGTGAATCCCCAGCATTTT. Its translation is CASNEGTVNPQHF. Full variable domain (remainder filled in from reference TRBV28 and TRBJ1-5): DVKVTQSSRYLVKRTGEKVFLECVQDMDHENMFWYRQDPGLGLRLIYFSYDVKMKEKGDIPEGYSVSREKKERFSLILESASTNQTSMYLCASNEGTVNPQHFGDGTRLSIL.

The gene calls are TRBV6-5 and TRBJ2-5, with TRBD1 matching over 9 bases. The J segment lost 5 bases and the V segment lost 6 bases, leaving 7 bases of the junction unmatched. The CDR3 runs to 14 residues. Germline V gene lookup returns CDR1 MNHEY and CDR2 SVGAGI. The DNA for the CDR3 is TGTGCCAGCAGCGGGACAGGGACTTCGGAGACCCAGTACTTC. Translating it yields CASSGTGTSETQYF.

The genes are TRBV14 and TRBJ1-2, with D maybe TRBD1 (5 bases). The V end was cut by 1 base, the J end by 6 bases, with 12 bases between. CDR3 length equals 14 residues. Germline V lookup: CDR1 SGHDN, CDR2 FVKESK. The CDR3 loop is CASSQVAGHNGYTF. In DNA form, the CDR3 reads TGTGCCAGCAGCCAAGTTGCAGGACACAATGGCTACACCTTC. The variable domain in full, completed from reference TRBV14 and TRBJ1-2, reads EAGVTQFPSHSVIEKGQTVTLRCDPISGHDNLYWYRRVMGKEIKFLLHFVKESKQDESGMPNNRFLAERTGGTYSTLKVQPAELEDSGVYFCASSQVAGHNGYTFGSGTRLTVV.

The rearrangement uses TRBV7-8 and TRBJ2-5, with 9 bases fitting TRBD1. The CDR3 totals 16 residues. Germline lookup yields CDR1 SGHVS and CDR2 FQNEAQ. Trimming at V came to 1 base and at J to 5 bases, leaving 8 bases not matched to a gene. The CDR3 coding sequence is TGTGCCAGCAGCTTAGAGAGGGGACAGGGATGGGAGACCCAGTACTTC. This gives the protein CASSLERGQGWETQYF.

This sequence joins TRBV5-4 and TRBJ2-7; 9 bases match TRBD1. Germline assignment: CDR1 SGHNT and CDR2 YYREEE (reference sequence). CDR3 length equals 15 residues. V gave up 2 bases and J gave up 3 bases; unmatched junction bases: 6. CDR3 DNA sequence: TGTGCCAGCAGCTTTGCGGGACAGGGTTTCTACGAGCAGTACTTC. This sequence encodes CASSFAGQGFYEQYF.

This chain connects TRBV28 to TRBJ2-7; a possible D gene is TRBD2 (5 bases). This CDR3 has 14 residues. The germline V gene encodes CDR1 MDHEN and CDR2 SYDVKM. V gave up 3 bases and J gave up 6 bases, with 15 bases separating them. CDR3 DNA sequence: TGTGCCAGCAGTTTCTCACTAGTACGACCCGAGCAGTACTTC. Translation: CASSFSLVRPEQYF.

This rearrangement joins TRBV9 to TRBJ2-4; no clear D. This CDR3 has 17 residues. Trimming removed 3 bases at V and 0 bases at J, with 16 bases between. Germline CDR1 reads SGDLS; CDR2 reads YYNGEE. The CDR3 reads CASSADPGLLAKNIQYF. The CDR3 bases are TGTGCCAGCAGCGCAGACCCGGGCCTACTAGCCAAAAACATTCAGTACTTC.

CDR3 DNA sequence: TGCGCCAGCAGCTTGTTGGGTGACTACGAGCAGTACTTC. Amino acids: CASSLLGDYEQYF. This rearrangement joins TRBV5-1 to TRBJ2-7; D remains unclear. Germline lookup yields CDR1 SGHRS and CDR2 YFSETQ. The V and J ends lost 1 base and 3 bases respectively, with 8 bases between them. CDR3 length: 13 residues. The full variable domain, with the rest looked up from reference TRBV5-1 and TRBJ2-7, is KAGVTQTPRYLIKTRGQQVTLSCSPISGHRSVSWYQQTPGQGLQFLFEYFSETQRNKGNFPGRFSGRQFSNSRSEMNVSTLELGDSALYLCASSLLGDYEQYFGPGTRLTVT.

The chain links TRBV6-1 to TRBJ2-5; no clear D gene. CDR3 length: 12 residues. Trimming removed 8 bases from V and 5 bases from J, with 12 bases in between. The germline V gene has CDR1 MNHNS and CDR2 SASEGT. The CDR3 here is CASQPAMETQYF. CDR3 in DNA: TGTGCCAGCCAGCCGGCTATGGAGACCCAGTACTTC.

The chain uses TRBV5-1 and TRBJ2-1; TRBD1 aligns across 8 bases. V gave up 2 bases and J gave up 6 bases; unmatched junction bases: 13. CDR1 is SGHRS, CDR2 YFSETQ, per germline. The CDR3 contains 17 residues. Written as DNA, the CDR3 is TGCGCCAGCAGCTTCGCCGGGACAGGCCCCTTTATCAATGAGCAGTTCTTC. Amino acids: CASSFAGTGPFINEQFF. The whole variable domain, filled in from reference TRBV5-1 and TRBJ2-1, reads KAGVTQTPRYLIKTRGQQVTLSCSPISGHRSVSWYQQTPGQGLQFLFEYFSETQRNKGNFPGRFSGRQFSNSRSEMNVSTLELGDSALYLCASSFAGTGPFINEQFFGPGTRLTVL.

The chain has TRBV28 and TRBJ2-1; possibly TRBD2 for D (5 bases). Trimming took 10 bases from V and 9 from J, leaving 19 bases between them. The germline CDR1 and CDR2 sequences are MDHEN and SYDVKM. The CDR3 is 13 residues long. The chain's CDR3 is CATYGVVFTEQFF. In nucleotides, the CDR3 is TGTGCCACTTACGGGGTAGTTTTCACTGAGCAGTTCTTC.

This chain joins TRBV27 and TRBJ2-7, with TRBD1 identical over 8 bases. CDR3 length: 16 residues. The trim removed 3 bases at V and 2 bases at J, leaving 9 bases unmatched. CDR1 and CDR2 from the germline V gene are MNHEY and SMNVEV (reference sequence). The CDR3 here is CASSFSRQGPAYEQYF. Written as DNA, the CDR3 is TGTGCCAGCAGTTTTTCTCGACAGGGGCCGGCCTACGAGCAGTACTTC.

CDR3 region: CASSSWAQSYEQYF. In DNA form, the CDR3 reads TGTGCCAGCAGCTCATGGGCGCAGTCCTACGAGCAGTACTTC. The genes are TRBV7-9 and TRBJ2-7; D gene uncertain. CDR3 length: 14 residues. The germline gives CDR1 SEHNR, CDR2 FQNEAQ (reference sequence). The ends were cut back, 4 bases at V and 1 base at J, with 11 bases in the middle. Supplemented by reference TRBV7-9 and TRBJ2-7, the full variable domain reads DTGVSQNPRHKITKRGQNVTFRCDPISEHNRLYWYRQTLGQGPEFLTYFQNEAQLEKSRLLSDRFSAERPKGSFSTLEIQRTEQGDSAMYLCASSSWAQSYEQYFGPGTRLTVT.

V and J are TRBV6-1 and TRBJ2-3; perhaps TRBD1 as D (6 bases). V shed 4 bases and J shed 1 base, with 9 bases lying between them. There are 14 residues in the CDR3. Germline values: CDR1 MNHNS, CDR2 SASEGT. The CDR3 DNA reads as TGTGCCAGCAGTGTCGCAGGGGGCACAGATACGCAGTATTTT. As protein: CASSVAGGTDTQYF.

DNA for the CDR3: TGTGCCAGCAGCGTAGATGTGGATACGCAGTATTTT. It specifies CASSVDVDTQYF. The chain carries TRBV9 and TRBJ2-3; no firm D call. The ends were cut back, 0 bases at V and 6 bases at J, with 5 bases in the middle. This CDR3 has 12 residues. In germline, CDR1 is SGDLS, CDR2 YYNGEE.

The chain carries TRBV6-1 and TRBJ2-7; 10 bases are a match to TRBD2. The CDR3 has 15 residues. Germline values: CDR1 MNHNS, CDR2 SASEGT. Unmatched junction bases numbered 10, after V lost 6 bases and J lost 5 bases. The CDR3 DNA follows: TGTGCCAGCAGAGAACCGGGACTAGCGCCCCACGAGCAGTACTTC. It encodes CASREPGLAPHEQYF.

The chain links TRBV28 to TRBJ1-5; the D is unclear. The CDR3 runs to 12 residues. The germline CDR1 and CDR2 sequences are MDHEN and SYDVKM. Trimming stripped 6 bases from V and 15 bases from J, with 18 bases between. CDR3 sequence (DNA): TGTGCCAGCAGCCTTCAAGTGGGCCCTCCGCATTTT. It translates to CASSLQVGPPHF.

CDR3 in amino acids: CASGRDTEAFF. The CDR3 coding sequence is TGTGCCAGCGGTAGGGATACTGAAGCTTTCTTT. This chain connects TRBV7-9 to TRBJ1-1, with unresolved D. The V gene lost 8 bases and the J gene lost 5 bases, with 9 bases spanning the gap. The CDR3 contains 11 residues. Germline V lookup: CDR1 SEHNR, CDR2 FQNEAQ (reference sequence).

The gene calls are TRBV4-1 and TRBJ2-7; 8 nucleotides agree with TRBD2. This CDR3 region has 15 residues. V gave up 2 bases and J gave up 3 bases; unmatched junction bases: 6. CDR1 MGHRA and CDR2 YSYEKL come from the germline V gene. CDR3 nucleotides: TGCGCCAGCAGCCAACCCGGGACTAGAGACTACGAGCAGTACTTC. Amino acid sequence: CASSQPGTRDYEQYF.

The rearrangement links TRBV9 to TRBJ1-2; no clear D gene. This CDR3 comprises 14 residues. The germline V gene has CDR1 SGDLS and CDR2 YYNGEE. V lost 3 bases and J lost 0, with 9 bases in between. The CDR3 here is CASSGPSPNYGYTF. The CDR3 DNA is TGTGCCAGCAGCGGACCTTCACCTAACTATGGCTACACCTTC.

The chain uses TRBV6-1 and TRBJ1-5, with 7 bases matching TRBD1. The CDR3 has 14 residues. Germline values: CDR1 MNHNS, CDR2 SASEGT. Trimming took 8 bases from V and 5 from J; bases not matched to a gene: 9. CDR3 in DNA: TGTGCCAGCGCCCCTACAGGGGAATATCAGCCCCAGCATTTT. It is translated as CASAPTGEYQPQHF.